This T cell receptor (beta chain) was identified during a study of T-cell memory formation after mild COVID-19. V lost 4 bases, J lost 4 bases, and 8 bases lay in between. Looked up from germline, CDR1 is ENHRY and CDR2 is SYGVKD. The CDR3 consists of 12 residues. TCRdb processed the 5' RACE reads anew with MiXCR; each CDR3 protein has one entry. The sample holds hundreds of thousands of distinct CDR3 sequences, approximately 19% seen once. The V call is TRBV10-3, the J call TRBJ2-7; D remains unclear. The source is a young man who had mild COVID-19 (a few samples of this study predate the infection). Cell type and time point are not known. The source material was PBMCs or a T cell subset sorted from them (not recorded which). CDR3 amino acids: CAISVDSYEQYF. The CDR3 DNA sequence: TGTGCCATCAGTGTAGATTCGTACGAGCAGTACTTC.